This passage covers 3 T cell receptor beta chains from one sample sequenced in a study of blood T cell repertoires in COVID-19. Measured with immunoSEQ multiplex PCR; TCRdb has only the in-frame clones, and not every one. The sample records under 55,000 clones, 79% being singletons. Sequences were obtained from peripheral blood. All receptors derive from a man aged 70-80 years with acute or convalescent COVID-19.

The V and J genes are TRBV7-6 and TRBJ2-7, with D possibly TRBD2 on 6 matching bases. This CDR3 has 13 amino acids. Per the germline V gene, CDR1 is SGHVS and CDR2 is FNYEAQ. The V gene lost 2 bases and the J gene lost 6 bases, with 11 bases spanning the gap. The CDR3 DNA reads TGTGCCAGCAGCTTATCGGACTATGGCGAGCAGTACTTC. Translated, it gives CASSLSDYGEQYF.

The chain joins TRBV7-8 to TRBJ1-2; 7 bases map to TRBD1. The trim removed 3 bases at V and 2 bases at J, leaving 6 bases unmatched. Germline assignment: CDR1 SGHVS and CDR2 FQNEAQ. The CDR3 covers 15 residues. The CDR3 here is CASSFSGQVNYGYTF. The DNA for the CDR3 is TGTGCCAGCAGCTTCAGCGGACAGGTCAACTATGGCTACACCTTC.

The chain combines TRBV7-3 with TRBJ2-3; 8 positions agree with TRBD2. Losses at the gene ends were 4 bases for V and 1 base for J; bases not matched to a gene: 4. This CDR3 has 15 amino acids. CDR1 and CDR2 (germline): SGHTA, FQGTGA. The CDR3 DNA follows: TGTGCCAGCAGCTCAATGACTAGCGGCACAGATACGCAGTATTTT. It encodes CASSSMTSGTDTQYF.